The rows below give T cell receptor beta chains drawn from one sample of a study of CD8 T cells in Susac syndrome. TCRdb reanalysed the immunoSEQ multiplex PCR reads using MiXCR and keeps one entry per CDR3 protein. The sample holds 71,000 or so distinct CDR3 sequences, about 92% seen once. The specimen sequenced was CD4+ T cells from PBMCs. These receptors all stem from a human donor with Susac syndrome. The CDR3 runs from the conserved cysteine through the conserved F or W. Fields, in order: J gene, D gene, clone size, V gene, CDR3 DNA, CDR3 protein. The D gene is left open where the match is weak. Not every row has a clone size; where given, it reads once, few, many or a size class.

j_call: TRBJ1-3; d_call: NA; clone_size: NA; v_call: TRBV4-3; cdr3_nt: TGCGCCAGCAGCCAAGCTCCGCGTGACACCATATATTTT; cdr3_aa: CASSQAPRDTIYF
j_call: TRBJ2-1; d_call: NA; clone_size: NA; v_call: TRBV20-1; cdr3_nt: TGCAGTGCTAGAGATCGGGGCAGGGGCGTCTCCTACAATGAGCAGTTCTTC; cdr3_aa: CSARDRGRGVSYNEQFF
j_call: TRBJ1-4; d_call: TRBD1; clone_size: NA; v_call: TRBV20-1; cdr3_nt: TGCAGTGCTAACCCGACAGGGGATGAAAAACTGTTTTTT; cdr3_aa: CSANPTGDEKLFF
j_call: TRBJ1-6; d_call: TRBD1; clone_size: once; v_call: TRBV7-9; cdr3_nt: TGTGCCAGCAGCCGAGGCACGACAGGGGATAATTCACCCCTCCACTTT; cdr3_aa: CASSRGTTGDNSPLHF
j_call: TRBJ2-3; d_call: TRBD1; clone_size: NA; v_call: TRBV4-2; cdr3_nt: TGTGCCAGCAGCCAACCGGGACAGAGCTCAGATACGCAGTATTTT; cdr3_aa: CASSQPGQSSDTQYF
j_call: TRBJ2-7; d_call: NA; clone_size: NA; v_call: TRBV11-2; cdr3_nt: TGTGCCAGCAGCCCGCACTCCTACGAGCAGTACTTC; cdr3_aa: CASSPHSYEQYF
j_call: TRBJ2-5; d_call: NA; clone_size: NA; v_call: TRBV7-2; cdr3_nt: TGTGCCAGCAGCTTAGATCAGGGGGGTCAAGAGACCCAGTACTTC; cdr3_aa: CASSLDQGGQETQYF
j_call: TRBJ1-1; d_call: TRBD1; clone_size: NA; v_call: TRBV5-1; cdr3_nt: TGCGCCAGCAGCTTGAGGGGACAGGCTTTGAACACTGAAGCTTTCTTT; cdr3_aa: CASSLRGQALNTEAFF
j_call: TRBJ1-5; d_call: NA; clone_size: NA; v_call: TRBV6-2/TRBV6-3; cdr3_nt: TGTGCCAGCAGCACGGGCCCTGGGATAAATCAGCCCCAGCATTTT; cdr3_aa: CASSTGPGINQPQHF
j_call: TRBJ1-2; d_call: NA; clone_size: NA; v_call: TRBV29-1; cdr3_nt: TGCAGCGTCGCTCGTTCGGGGCTTAACTATGGCTACACCTTC; cdr3_aa: CSVARSGLNYGYTF
j_call: TRBJ1-1; d_call: NA; clone_size: NA; v_call: TRBV20-1; cdr3_nt: TGCAGTGCAGGGGGAGAGGGGATGAACACTGAAGCTTTCTTT; cdr3_aa: CSAGGEGMNTEAFF
j_call: TRBJ1-1; d_call: NA; clone_size: NA; v_call: TRBV7-2; cdr3_nt: TGTGCCAGCATACTCGGGGGCTCGTACACTGAAGCTTTCTTT; cdr3_aa: CASILGGSYTEAFF
j_call: TRBJ2-3; d_call: NA; clone_size: NA; v_call: TRBV4-2; cdr3_nt: TGTGCCAGCAGCCAAGTGGAGACTAGCACAGATACGCAGTATTTT; cdr3_aa: CASSQVETSTDTQYF
j_call: TRBJ1-2; d_call: NA; clone_size: NA; v_call: TRBV5-6; cdr3_nt: TGTGCCAGCAGCTTTGGAAGCCAGGGTAACTATGGCTACACCTTC; cdr3_aa: CASSFGSQGNYGYTF
j_call: TRBJ1-6; d_call: NA; clone_size: NA; v_call: TRBV7-9; cdr3_nt: TGTGCCAGCAGCTCCAGACTATTGAGCTCCTATAATTCACCCCTCCACTTT; cdr3_aa: CASSSRLLSSYNSPLHF
j_call: TRBJ2-7; d_call: NA; clone_size: NA; v_call: TRBV28; cdr3_nt: TGTGCCAGCAGTTCCCAGGGTGAGCAGTACTTC; cdr3_aa: CASSSQGEQYF
j_call: TRBJ2-7; d_call: TRBD1; clone_size: NA; v_call: TRBV5-1; cdr3_nt: TGCGCCAGCAGCTTGCGGGACAGGGGCTTCTACGAGCAGTACTTC; cdr3_aa: CASSLRDRGFYEQYF
j_call: TRBJ1-1; d_call: TRBD1; clone_size: once; v_call: TRBV5-1; cdr3_nt: TGCGCCAGCAGCTTGGGGACAGGGGACGAAGTCACTGAAGCTTTCTTT; cdr3_aa: CASSLGTGDEVTEAFF
j_call: TRBJ2-7; d_call: NA; clone_size: NA; v_call: TRBV12-3/TRBV12-4; cdr3_nt: TGTGCCAGCAGTCTCAGACAGGCCCCCTCCTACGAGCAGTACTTC; cdr3_aa: CASSLRQAPSYEQYF
j_call: TRBJ1-5; d_call: NA; clone_size: NA; v_call: TRBV3-1; cdr3_nt: TGTGCCAGCAGCCAAGCTTTAGGAACAATCAGTGTCCCAAATCAGCCCCAGCATTTT; cdr3_aa: CASSQALGTISVPNQPQHF
j_call: TRBJ1-1; d_call: NA; clone_size: once; v_call: TRBV6-1; cdr3_nt: TGTGCCAGCTGGTTGAACACTGAAGCTTTCTTT; cdr3_aa: CASWLNTEAFF
j_call: TRBJ1-2; d_call: TRBD1; clone_size: few; v_call: TRBV7-9; cdr3_nt: TGTGCCAGCAGAATCGACAGGGCTGGCTACACCTTC; cdr3_aa: CASRIDRAGYTF
j_call: TRBJ1-1; d_call: NA; clone_size: NA; v_call: TRBV6-2/TRBV6-3; cdr3_nt: TGTGCCAGCAGTTACACGGGACCGAGGTACACTGAAGCTTTCTTT; cdr3_aa: CASSYTGPRYTEAFF
j_call: TRBJ2-5; d_call: TRBD1; clone_size: NA; v_call: TRBV18; cdr3_nt: TGTGCCAGCTCACCACGTGGAGGGACAGGGGCATCGGAGACCCAGTACTTC; cdr3_aa: CASSPRGGTGASETQYF
j_call: TRBJ2-1; d_call: NA; clone_size: NA; v_call: TRBV18; cdr3_nt: TGTGCCAGCTCGTCGGACAGAATCGCTGAGCAGTTCTTC; cdr3_aa: CASSSDRIAEQFF
j_call: TRBJ2-1; d_call: NA; clone_size: NA; v_call: TRBV2; cdr3_nt: TGTGCCAGCAGTGACGGCATTGAGCAGTTCTTC; cdr3_aa: CASSDGIEQFF
j_call: TRBJ2-6; d_call: TRBD1; clone_size: NA; v_call: TRBV5-1; cdr3_nt: TGCGCCAGCAGCGCTTTTGACGGGACAGCTCTTCCTAACGTCCTGACTTTC; cdr3_aa: CASSAFDGTALPNVLTF
j_call: TRBJ2-3; d_call: TRBD2; clone_size: NA; v_call: TRBV29-1; cdr3_nt: TGCAGCGTTGAAACTAGCGGGGGCCCCGGGACAGATACGCAGTATTTT; cdr3_aa: CSVETSGGPGTDTQYF
j_call: TRBJ2-3; d_call: TRBD1; clone_size: NA; v_call: TRBV12-3/TRBV12-4; cdr3_nt: TGTGCCAGCAGCGGGACAGGGATCGGCACAGATACGCAGTATTTT; cdr3_aa: CASSGTGIGTDTQYF
j_call: TRBJ1-6; d_call: TRBD1; clone_size: NA; v_call: TRBV5-1; cdr3_nt: TGCGCCAGCAGAGGGGCTTCGACAGGGGGCTCACCCCTCCACTTT; cdr3_aa: CASRGASTGGSPLHF
j_call: TRBJ2-2; d_call: NA; clone_size: once; v_call: TRBV29-1; cdr3_nt: TGCAGCGTTTTACGGCAGGGAAGGAACACCGGGGAGCTGTTTTTT; cdr3_aa: CSVLRQGRNTGELFF
j_call: TRBJ2-3; d_call: TRBD2; clone_size: NA; v_call: TRBV5-4; cdr3_nt: TGTGCCAGCAGTTTCGCGGGGGACGGCACAGATACGCAGTATTTT; cdr3_aa: CASSFAGDGTDTQYF
j_call: TRBJ2-5; d_call: TRBD2; clone_size: NA; v_call: TRBV28; cdr3_nt: TGTGCCAGCAGCTACACCGGGGGGGCAGTGGTAGAGACCCAGTACTTC; cdr3_aa: CASSYTGGAVVETQYF
j_call: TRBJ2-5; d_call: TRBD1; clone_size: NA; v_call: TRBV20-1; cdr3_nt: TGCAGTGCCCCACCGGGACAGGGGATCGAGACCCAGTACTTC; cdr3_aa: CSAPPGQGIETQYF
j_call: TRBJ2-3; d_call: NA; clone_size: NA; v_call: TRBV20-1; cdr3_nt: TGCAGTCTAAAGACCCCCACAGTAAGCACAGATACGCAGTATTTT; cdr3_aa: CSLKTPTVSTDTQYF
j_call: TRBJ2-7; d_call: NA; clone_size: NA; v_call: TRBV28; cdr3_nt: TGTGCCAGCACCGGAGGTGGGAGTTCCTACGAGCAGTACTTC; cdr3_aa: CASTGGGSSYEQYF
j_call: TRBJ1-1; d_call: NA; clone_size: NA; v_call: TRBV12-3/TRBV12-4; cdr3_nt: TGTGCCAGCAGTTTAGCCAGGATGAACACTGAAGCTTTCTTT; cdr3_aa: CASSLARMNTEAFF
j_call: TRBJ2-5; d_call: TRBD2; clone_size: NA; v_call: TRBV2; cdr3_nt: TGTGCCAGCAGTGAACTAGCGGTGGGGCGGAAAGAGACCCAGTACTTC; cdr3_aa: CASSELAVGRKETQYF
j_call: TRBJ2-1; d_call: NA; clone_size: NA; v_call: TRBV7-2; cdr3_nt: TGTGCCAGCAGCTTCCAACAGGGAAATGAGCAGTTCTTC; cdr3_aa: CASSFQQGNEQFF
j_call: TRBJ2-7; d_call: TRBD1; clone_size: once; v_call: TRBV7-9; cdr3_nt: TGTGCCAGCAAGCAGGGGGCAGTCGACGAGCAGTACTTC; cdr3_aa: CASKQGAVDEQYF
j_call: TRBJ1-2; d_call: NA; clone_size: NA; v_call: TRBV4-2; cdr3_nt: TGTGCCAGCAGCCGACCGCGGGGGGCCTGGGATGGCTACACCTTC; cdr3_aa: CASSRPRGAWDGYTF
j_call: TRBJ1-5; d_call: NA; clone_size: NA; v_call: TRBV2; cdr3_nt: TGTGCCAGCAGTGAATGGCAGCGGAATCAGCCCCAGCATTTT; cdr3_aa: CASSEWQRNQPQHF
j_call: TRBJ1-3; d_call: TRBD1; clone_size: NA; v_call: TRBV19; cdr3_nt: TGTGCCAGTAGTCTTACAGGGGGCTTCGGAAACACCATATATTTT; cdr3_aa: CASSLTGGFGNTIYF
j_call: TRBJ2-1; d_call: NA; clone_size: NA; v_call: TRBV11-1; cdr3_nt: TGTGCCAGCAGCTTACGGGGTAGCTCGGGGGCCTACAATGAGCAGTTCTTC; cdr3_aa: CASSLRGSSGAYNEQFF
j_call: TRBJ2-3; d_call: NA; clone_size: NA; v_call: TRBV9; cdr3_nt: TGTGCCAGCAGCGCTACCAGCAAGGGGATAGATACGCAGTATTTT; cdr3_aa: CASSATSKGIDTQYF
j_call: TRBJ1-1; d_call: NA; clone_size: NA; v_call: TRBV19; cdr3_nt: TGTGCCAGTACGTTGAAGGGGAAGAGTGAAGCTTTCTTT; cdr3_aa: CASTLKGKSEAFF
j_call: TRBJ2-6; d_call: TRBD1; clone_size: once; v_call: TRBV28; cdr3_nt: TGTGCCAGCACGCCGGGACAGGGTACCCCTGGGGCCAACGTCCTGACTTTC; cdr3_aa: CASTPGQGTPGANVLTF
j_call: TRBJ1-2; d_call: TRBD1; clone_size: NA; v_call: TRBV28; cdr3_nt: TGTGCCAGCAGTCTGCTCTCGAGGGACAGGAACTATGGCTACACCTTC; cdr3_aa: CASSLLSRDRNYGYTF
j_call: TRBJ1-1; d_call: TRBD1; clone_size: NA; v_call: TRBV7-3; cdr3_nt: TGTGCCAGCAGCCCAGACAGGGGGCGGCCCACTGAAGCTTTCTTT; cdr3_aa: CASSPDRGRPTEAFF
j_call: TRBJ2-5; d_call: NA; clone_size: NA; v_call: TRBV7-8; cdr3_nt: TGTGCCAGCAGCTTACAGACCCAGTACTTC; cdr3_aa: CASSLQTQYF
j_call: TRBJ2-3; d_call: NA; clone_size: once; v_call: TRBV20-1; cdr3_nt: TGCAGTGCTGACCTAACGGCTAGCACAGATACGCGGTATTTT; cdr3_aa: CSADLTASTDTRYF
j_call: TRBJ1-2; d_call: NA; clone_size: NA; v_call: TRBV4-3; cdr3_nt: TGCGCCAGCAGCCAAGAAAGAGGGCACAACTATGGCTACACCTTC; cdr3_aa: CASSQERGHNYGYTF
j_call: TRBJ1-1; d_call: NA; clone_size: NA; v_call: TRBV6-2/TRBV6-3; cdr3_nt: TGTGCCAGCAGTACCATTTCAGGGAAAACCGAAGCTTTCTTT; cdr3_aa: CASSTISGKTEAFF
j_call: TRBJ2-5; d_call: TRBD2; clone_size: NA; v_call: TRBV7-2; cdr3_nt: TGTGCCGGCAGCCCGGGGGTGACTAGCGGGGGGTCCCAAGAGACCCAGTACTTC; cdr3_aa: CAGSPGVTSGGSQETQYF
j_call: TRBJ2-3; d_call: NA; clone_size: NA; v_call: TRBV18; cdr3_nt: TGTGCCAGCTCGCCTGTAGCCGCTAGCACAGATACGCAGTATTTT; cdr3_aa: CASSPVAASTDTQYF
j_call: TRBJ2-4; d_call: NA; clone_size: NA; v_call: TRBV2; cdr3_nt: TGTGCCAGCAGCCCAGGACAGCCGTACGGTCAGTACTTC; cdr3_aa: CASSPGQPYGQYF
j_call: TRBJ2-2; d_call: TRBD2; clone_size: NA; v_call: TRBV18; cdr3_nt: TGTGCCAGCTCACCGGGGACTAGGAACACCGGGGAGCTGTTTTTT; cdr3_aa: CASSPGTRNTGELFF